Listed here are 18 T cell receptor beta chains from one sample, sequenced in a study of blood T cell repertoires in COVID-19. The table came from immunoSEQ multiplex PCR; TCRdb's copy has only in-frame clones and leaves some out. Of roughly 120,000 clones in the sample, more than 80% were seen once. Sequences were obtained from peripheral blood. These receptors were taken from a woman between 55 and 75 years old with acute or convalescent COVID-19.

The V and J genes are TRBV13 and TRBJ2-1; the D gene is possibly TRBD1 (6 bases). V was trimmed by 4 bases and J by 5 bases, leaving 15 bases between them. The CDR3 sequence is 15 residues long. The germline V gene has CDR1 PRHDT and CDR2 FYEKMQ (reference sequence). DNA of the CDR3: TGTGCCAGCAGCTCGAACCTTGGACAGAACAATGAGCAGTTCTTC. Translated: CASSSNLGQNNEQFF.

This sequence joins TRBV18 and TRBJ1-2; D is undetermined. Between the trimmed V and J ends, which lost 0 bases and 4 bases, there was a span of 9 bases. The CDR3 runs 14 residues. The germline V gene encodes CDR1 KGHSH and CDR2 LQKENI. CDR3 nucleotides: TGTGCCAGCTCACCACCAGCCCTTCCCTATGGCTACACCTTC. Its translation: CASSPPALPYGYTF. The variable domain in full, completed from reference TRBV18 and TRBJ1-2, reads NAGVMQNPRHLVRRRGQEARLRCSPMKGHSHVYWYRQLPEEGLKFMVYLQKENIIDESGMPKERFSAEFPKEGPSILRIQQVVRGDSAAYFCASSPPALPYGYTFGSGTRLTVV.

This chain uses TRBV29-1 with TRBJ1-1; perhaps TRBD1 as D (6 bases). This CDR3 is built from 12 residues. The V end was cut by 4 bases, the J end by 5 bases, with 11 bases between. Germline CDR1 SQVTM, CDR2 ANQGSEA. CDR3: CSVAGTKTEAFF. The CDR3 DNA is TGCAGCGTTGCCGGGACAAAGACTGAAGCTTTCTTT.

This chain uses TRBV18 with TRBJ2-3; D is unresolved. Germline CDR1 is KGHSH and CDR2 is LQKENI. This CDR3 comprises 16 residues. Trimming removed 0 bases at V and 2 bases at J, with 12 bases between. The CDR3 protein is CASSPPKQSHTDTQYF. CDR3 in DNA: TGTGCCAGCTCACCACCTAAGCAAAGTCACACAGATACGCAGTATTTT. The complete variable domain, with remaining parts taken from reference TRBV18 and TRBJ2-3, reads NAGVMQNPRHLVRRRGQEARLRCSPMKGHSHVYWYRQLPEEGLKFMVYLQKENIIDESGMPKERFSAEFPKEGPSILRIQQVVRGDSAAYFCASSPPKQSHTDTQYFGPGTRLTVL.

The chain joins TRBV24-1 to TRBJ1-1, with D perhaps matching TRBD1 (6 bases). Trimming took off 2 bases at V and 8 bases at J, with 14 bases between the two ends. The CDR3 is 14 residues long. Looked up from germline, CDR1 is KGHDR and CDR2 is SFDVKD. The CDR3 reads CATSDSTGYREAFF. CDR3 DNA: TGTGCCACCAGTGATTCGACAGGTTACCGAGAAGCTTTCTTT.

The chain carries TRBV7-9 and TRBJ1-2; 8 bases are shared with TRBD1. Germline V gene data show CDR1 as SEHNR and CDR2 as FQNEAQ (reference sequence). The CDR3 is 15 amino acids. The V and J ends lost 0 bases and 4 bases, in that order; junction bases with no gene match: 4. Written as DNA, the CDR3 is TGTGCCAGCAGCTTAGCACAGGGGGTCGGCTATGGCTACACCTTC. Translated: CASSLAQGVGYGYTF.

CDR3 nucleotides: TGTGCCAGCAGCCCCCGGGACAGGGGGTTTTCCGGGGAGCTGTTTTTT. Translation gives CASSPRDRGFSGELFF. V is TRBV7-9 and J is TRBJ2-2, with 11 bases that match TRBD1. This CDR3 is 16 amino acids long. After removal of 5 bases from V and 6 bases from J, the junction contained 8 bases not matched to a gene. Germline V lookup: CDR1 SEHNR, CDR2 FQNEAQ (reference sequence).

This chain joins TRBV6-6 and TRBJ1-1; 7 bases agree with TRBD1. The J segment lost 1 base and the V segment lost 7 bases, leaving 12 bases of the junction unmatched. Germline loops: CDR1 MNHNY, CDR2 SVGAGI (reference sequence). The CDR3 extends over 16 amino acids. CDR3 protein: CASKGLGGAKNTEAFF. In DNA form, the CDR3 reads TGTGCCAGCAAGGGTTTAGGGGGCGCAAAGAACACTGAAGCTTTCTTT.

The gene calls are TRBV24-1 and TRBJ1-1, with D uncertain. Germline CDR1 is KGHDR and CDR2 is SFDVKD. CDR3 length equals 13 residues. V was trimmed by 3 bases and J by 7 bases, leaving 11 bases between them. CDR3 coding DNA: TGTGCCACCAGTGATAATCGAGGAGGTGAAGCTTTCTTT. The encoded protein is CATSDNRGGEAFF.

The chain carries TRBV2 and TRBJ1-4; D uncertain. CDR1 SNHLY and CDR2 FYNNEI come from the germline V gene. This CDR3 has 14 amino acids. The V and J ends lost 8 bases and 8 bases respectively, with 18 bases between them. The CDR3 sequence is CASDGGRGLEKLFF. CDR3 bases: TGTGCCAGCGACGGAGGACGGGGATTGGAAAAACTGTTTTTT.

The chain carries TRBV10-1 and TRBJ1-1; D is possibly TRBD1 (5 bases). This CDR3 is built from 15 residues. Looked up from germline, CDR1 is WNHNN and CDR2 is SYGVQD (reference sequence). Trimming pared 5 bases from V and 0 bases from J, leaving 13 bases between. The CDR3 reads CASSPSDNMNTEAFF. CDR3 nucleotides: TGCGCCAGCAGTCCCTCGGACAATATGAACACTGAAGCTTTCTTT.

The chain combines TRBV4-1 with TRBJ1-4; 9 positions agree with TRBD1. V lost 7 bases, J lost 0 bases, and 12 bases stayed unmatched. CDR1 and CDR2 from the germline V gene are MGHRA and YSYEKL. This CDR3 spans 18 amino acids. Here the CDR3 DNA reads TGCGCCAGCAAAAGGGGGGACAGGGCCTCCGCAACTAATGAAAAACTGTTTTTT. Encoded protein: CASKRGDRASATNEKLFF.

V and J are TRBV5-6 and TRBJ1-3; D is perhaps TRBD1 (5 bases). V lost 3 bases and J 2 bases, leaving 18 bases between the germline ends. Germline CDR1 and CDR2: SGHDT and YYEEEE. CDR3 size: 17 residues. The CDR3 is CASSSFNDRGTGNTIYF. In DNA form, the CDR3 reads TGTGCCAGCAGCTCGTTTAACGACCGGGGGACTGGAAACACCATATATTTT.

The CDR3 loop reads CASSLQGRGTGNTIYF. In nucleotides, the CDR3 is TGTGCCAGCAGCTTACAGGGCAGGGGGACTGGAAACACCATATATTTT. The chain employs TRBV7-6 and TRBJ1-3; 7 bases map to TRBD1. Germline CDR1 reads SGHVS; CDR2 reads FNYEAQ. The J segment lost 2 bases and the V segment lost 2 bases, leaving 6 bases of the junction unmatched. The CDR3 has 16 residues.

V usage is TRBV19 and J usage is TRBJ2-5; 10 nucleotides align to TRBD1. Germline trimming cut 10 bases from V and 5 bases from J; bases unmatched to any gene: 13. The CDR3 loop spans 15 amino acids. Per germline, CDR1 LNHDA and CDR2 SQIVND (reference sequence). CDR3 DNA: TGTGCCACCAAAATGGGGACAGGGGTTCGGGAGACCCAGTACTTC. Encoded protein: CATKMGTGVRETQYF.

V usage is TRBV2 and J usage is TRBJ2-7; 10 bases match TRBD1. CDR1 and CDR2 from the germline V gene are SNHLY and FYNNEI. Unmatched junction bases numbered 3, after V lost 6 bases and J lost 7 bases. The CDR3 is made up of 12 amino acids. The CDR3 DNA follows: TGTGCCAGCAGGGACAGGGGGAGAGAGCAGTACTTC. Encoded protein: CASRDRGREQYF.

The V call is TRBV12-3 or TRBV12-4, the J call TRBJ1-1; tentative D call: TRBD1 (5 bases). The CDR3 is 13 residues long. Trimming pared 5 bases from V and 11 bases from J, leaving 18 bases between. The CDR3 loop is CASSPDTYGGAFF. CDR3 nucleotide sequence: TGTGCCAGCAGTCCGGACACTTACGGTGGGGCTTTCTTT.

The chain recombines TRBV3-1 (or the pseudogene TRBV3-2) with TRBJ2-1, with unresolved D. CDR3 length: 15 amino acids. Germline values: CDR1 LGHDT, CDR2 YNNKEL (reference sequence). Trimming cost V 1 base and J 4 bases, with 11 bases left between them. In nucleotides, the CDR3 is TGTGCCAGCAGCCAAGGACTTGAGCCGTACAATGAGCAGTTCTTC. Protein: CASSQGLEPYNEQFF.